This TCR beta chain emerged from a study of T cell changes during pregnancy in multiple sclerosis. Profiling relied on immunoSEQ multiplex PCR, and the TCRdb table lists in-frame clones only, not all of them. The sample has 30,000 to 45,000 clones, approximately 92% seen once. Sequencing was done on a sample of PBMCs (not recorded whether the cells were cultured). The sequence was collected from a female donor with multiple sclerosis, enrolled in a pregnancy study.

CDR3 loop: CASATGMSTDTQYF. CDR3 in DNA: TGTGCCAGCGCAACAGGGATGAGCACAGATACGCAGTATTTT. The chain links TRBV6-5 to TRBJ2-3; possibly TRBD1 for D (6 bases). CDR1 MNHEY and CDR2 SVGAGI come from the germline V gene. This CDR3 contains 14 residues. Trimming removed 8 bases from V and 0 bases from J, with 12 bases in between.